The clone carrying this TCR beta chain has just a few counts. Its antigen is still unknown. TCRdb processed the 5' RACE reads anew with MiXCR; each CDR3 protein has one entry. The data show over 130,000 distinct CDR3 sequences, with about 42% seen just once and roughly 15% held by the top ten. This record belongs to a study of CD8 T cells in ankylosing spondylitis. Study-wide results and caveats: Seemingly characteristic of ankylosing spondylitis blood was a TCR beta motif consisting of roughly 8 highly homologous variants. Reported data indicate significant enrichment of disease-linked clones within matched ankylosing spondylitis synovial fluid. With a CD8+ phenotype, disease-linked clones were relatively rare in peripheral blood.

The CDR3 covers 15 residues. Trimming pared 4 bases from V and 2 bases from J, leaving 11 bases between. Germline V gene sequence: CDR1 WSHSY, CDR2 SAAADI. Input material: synovial fluid, either unsorted or a sorted T cell fraction (not recorded which). The rearrangement links TRBV10-2 to TRBJ2-2, with a tentative D call TRBD2 (6 bases). The receptor was isolated from a male donor with ankylosing spondylitis. CDR3 amino acids: CASSGRDGNTGELFF. Here the CDR3 DNA reads TGCGCCAGCAGTGGGAGGGACGGAAACACCGGGGAGCTGTTTTTT.